This is a list of T cell receptor beta chains from one sample in a study of T cells after yellow fever vaccination. TCRdb analysed the 5' RACE reads with MiXCR anew, one entry per CDR3 protein. The sample records a few hundred thousand distinct CDR3 sequences, around 4.9% being singletons. The sample here was CD4+ T cells sorted from PBMCs, taken on the day of the yellow fever booster vaccination. Source of these receptors: a man aged 18 to 29 who received the YFV17D yellow fever vaccine. Both conserved end residues are part of each CDR3. Each record gives: D gene, J gene, V gene, CDR3 protein. The D gene is left open where the match is weak.

>NA|TRBJ1-2|TRBV7-2
CASSLDRAPYGYTF
>TRBD2|TRBJ2-3|TRBV7-8
CASSLPPGTNPYF
>NA|TRBJ2-3|TRBV28
CASRDTTVAGTQYF
>NA|TRBJ2-3|TRBV7-2
CASSLGGRYTDTQYF
>NA|TRBJ2-5|TRBV6-5
CASSSLGQGGRETQYF
>NA|TRBJ1-1|TRBV30
CAWSVDLPGTEAFF
>NA|TRBJ2-7|TRBV7-2
CASSFVGGFSYEQYF
>NA|TRBJ2-3|TRBV20-1
CSARVGTSTDTQYF
>NA|TRBJ1-3|TRBV7-9
CASSLRDRGGNTIYF
>TRBD1|TRBJ1-4|TRBV7-8
CASRQRGQGNEKLFF
>NA|TRBJ2-2|TRBV29-1
CSVRRDAGELFF
>NA|TRBJ1-1|TRBV6-5
CASTTGYVNTEAFF
>TRBD2|TRBJ2-5|TRBV20-1
CSAREDLAGETQYF
>TRBD1|TRBJ2-7|TRBV7-2
CASSFDRASYEQYF
>TRBD1|TRBJ1-1|TRBV18
CASLGQINTEAFF
>TRBD1|TRBJ2-2|TRBV24-1
CATQGQGGPGELFF
>NA|TRBJ2-5|TRBV19
CASNGGPSETQYF
>NA|TRBJ1-1|TRBV5-1
CASSILGGTEAFF
>NA|TRBJ2-3|TRBV20-1
CSARDGQGPGVTQYF
>TRBD2|TRBJ2-3|TRBV4-2
CASSQLAGVTTDTQYF
>NA|TRBJ1-2|TRBV7-2
CASRLDPGTNYGYTF
>NA|TRBJ1-6|TRBV9
CASGGGRDYNSPLHF
>TRBD2|TRBJ2-2|TRBV7-2
CASSLGGAARGGELFF
>NA|TRBJ1-2|TRBV4-2
CASSQGSLGYGYTF
>TRBD1|TRBJ1-2|TRBV29-1
CSVGGTGEGYGYTF
>NA|TRBJ1-5|TRBV18
CASSPAIRGNQPQHF
>TRBD2|TRBJ2-3|TRBV10-1
CASSVGLAGRDTQYF
>NA|TRBJ2-2|TRBV5-1
CASSLVGSTGELFF
>TRBD1|TRBJ1-5|TRBV12-3/TRBV12-4
CASSSGQGYQPQHF
>NA|TRBJ1-2|TRBV5-1
CASSLPGTGRGYTF
>NA|TRBJ1-6|TRBV4-3
CASSPEGSSYNSPLHF
>TRBD1|TRBJ1-1|TRBV11-2
CASSLQGVGEAFF
>TRBD2|TRBJ2-5|TRBV27
CASSLSMTPGGTQYF
>NA|TRBJ2-2|TRBV11-2
CASSLQGRNTGELFF
>NA|TRBJ1-1|TRBV7-9
CASSYFMNTEAFF
>TRBD1|TRBJ1-1|TRBV12-5
CASAFWGDRASKAFF
>NA|TRBJ2-7|TRBV5-1
CASSLVQATYEQYF
>TRBD1|TRBJ1-2|TRBV20-1
CSARVGAGGWYGYTF
>NA|TRBJ1-1|TRBV6-1
CASSAQGGDTEAFF
>NA|TRBJ1-2|TRBV9
CASSSRGGLYGYTF
>TRBD1|TRBJ1-2|TRBV29-1
CSVGQDRVYGYTF
>NA|TRBJ2-3|TRBV6-6
CASRTRPNTQYF
>TRBD1|TRBJ1-2|TRBV6-5
CASSPRQGRSYGYTF
>NA|TRBJ1-2|TRBV19
CASSPLQVALGYTF
>NA|TRBJ1-6|TRBV20-1
CSARPLGGRNSPLHF
>TRBD2|TRBJ2-1|TRBV7-9
CASSPTSGPYNEQFF
>NA|TRBJ2-3|TRBV20-1
CSASDSAGTDTQYF
>NA|TRBJ1-5|TRBV7-2
CASSLRAPSNQPQHF
>NA|TRBJ2-5|TRBV28
CASSLMDWQETQYF
>NA|TRBJ1-1|TRBV7-3
CASSLQPNTEAFF
>NA|TRBJ1-5|TRBV20-1
CSARESQVNNQPQHF
>TRBD1|TRBJ1-2|TRBV20-1
CSARDLRGWGYGYTF
>NA|TRBJ2-7|TRBV7-2
CASSSTMTYEQYF
>TRBD1|TRBJ1-2|TRBV4-2
CASSPPGQGNYGYTF
>NA|TRBJ2-5|TRBV15
CATSRDPTGETQYF
>TRBD2|TRBJ2-1|TRBV4-1
CASSQDGAGVDEQFF
>NA|TRBJ2-5|TRBV20-1
CSAGLAGTHRETQYF
>NA|TRBJ2-3|TRBV7-9
CASSLGFQNTQYF
>NA|TRBJ1-4|TRBV10-3
CAISESIDHEKLFF